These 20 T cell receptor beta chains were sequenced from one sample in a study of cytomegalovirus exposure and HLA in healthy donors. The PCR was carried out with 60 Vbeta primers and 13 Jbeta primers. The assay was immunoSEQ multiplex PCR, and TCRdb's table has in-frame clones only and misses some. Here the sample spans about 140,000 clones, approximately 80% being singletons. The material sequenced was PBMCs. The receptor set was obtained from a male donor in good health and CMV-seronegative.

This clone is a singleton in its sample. The CDR3 loop reads CASSREGGRGYTF. In DNA, the CDR3 is TGTGCCAGCAGCCGAGAGGGGGGGCGTGGCTACACCTTC. This sequence joins TRBV11-2 and TRBJ1-2; a weak D match, TRBD1 (6 bases). The CDR3 is 13 amino acids. The germline gives CDR1 SGHAT, CDR2 FQNNGV. V was clipped by 5 bases and J by 7 bases, with 14 bases between them. The full variable domain, its missing parts supplied by reference TRBV11-2 and TRBJ1-2, is EAGVAQSPRYKIIEKRQSVAFWCNPISGHATLYWYQQILGQGPKLLIQFQNNGVVDDSQLPKDRFSAERLKGVDSTLKIQPAKLEDSAVYLCASSREGGRGYTFGSGTRLTVV.

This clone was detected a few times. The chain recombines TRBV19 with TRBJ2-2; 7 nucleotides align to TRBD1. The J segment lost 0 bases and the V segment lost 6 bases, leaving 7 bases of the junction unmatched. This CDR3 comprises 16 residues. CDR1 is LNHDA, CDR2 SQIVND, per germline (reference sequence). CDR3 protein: CASRQTGSSNTGELFF. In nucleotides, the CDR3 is TGTGCCAGTAGGCAGACAGGGTCCTCGAACACCGGGGAGCTGTTTTTT.

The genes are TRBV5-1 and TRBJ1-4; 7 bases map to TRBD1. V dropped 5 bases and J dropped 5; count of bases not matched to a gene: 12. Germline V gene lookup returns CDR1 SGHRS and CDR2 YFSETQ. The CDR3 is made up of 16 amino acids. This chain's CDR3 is CASSGGTAGGNEKLFF. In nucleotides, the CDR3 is TGCGCCAGCAGTGGCGGAACGGCAGGGGGGAATGAAAAACTGTTTTTT.

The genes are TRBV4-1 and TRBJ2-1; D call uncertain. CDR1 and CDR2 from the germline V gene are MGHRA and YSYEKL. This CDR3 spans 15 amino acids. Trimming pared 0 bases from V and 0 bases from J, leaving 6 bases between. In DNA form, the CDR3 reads TGCGCCAGCAGCCAAGATACGAGCTCCTACAATGAGCAGTTCTTC. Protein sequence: CASSQDTSSYNEQFF.

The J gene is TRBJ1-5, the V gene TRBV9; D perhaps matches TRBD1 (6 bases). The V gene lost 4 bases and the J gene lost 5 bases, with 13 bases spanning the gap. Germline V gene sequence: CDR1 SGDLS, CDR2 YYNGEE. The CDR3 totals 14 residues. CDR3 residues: CASSPQGNDQPQHF. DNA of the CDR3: TGTGCCAGCAGCCCACAGGGTAATGATCAGCCCCAGCATTTT.

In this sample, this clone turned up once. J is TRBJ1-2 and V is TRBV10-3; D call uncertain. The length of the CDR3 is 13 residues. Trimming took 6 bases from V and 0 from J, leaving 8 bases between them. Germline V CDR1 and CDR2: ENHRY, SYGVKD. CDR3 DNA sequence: TGTGCCATCAGACAAGAACCTAACTATGGCTACACCTTC. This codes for CAIRQEPNYGYTF.

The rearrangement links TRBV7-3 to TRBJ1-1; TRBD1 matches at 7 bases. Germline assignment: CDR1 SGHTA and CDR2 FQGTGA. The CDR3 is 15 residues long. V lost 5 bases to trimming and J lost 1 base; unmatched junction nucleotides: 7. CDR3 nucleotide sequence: TGTGCCAGCAGCCCCTTGGGGACAGCGAACACTGAAGCTTTCTTT. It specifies CASSPLGTANTEAFF.

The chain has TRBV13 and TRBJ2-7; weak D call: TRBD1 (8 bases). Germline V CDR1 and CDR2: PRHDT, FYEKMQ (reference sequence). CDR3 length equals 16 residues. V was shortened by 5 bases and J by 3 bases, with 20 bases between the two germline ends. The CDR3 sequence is CASSEITGGGYYEQYF. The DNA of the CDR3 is TGTGCCAGCAGCGAAATCACAGGGGGGGGATACTACGAGCAGTACTTC.

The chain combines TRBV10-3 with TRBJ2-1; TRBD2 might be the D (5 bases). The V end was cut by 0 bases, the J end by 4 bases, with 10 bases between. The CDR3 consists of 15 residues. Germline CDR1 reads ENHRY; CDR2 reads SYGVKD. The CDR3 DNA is TGTGCCATCAGTGAGTCGGGAGACATTTACAATGAGCAGTTCTTC. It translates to CAISESGDIYNEQFF.

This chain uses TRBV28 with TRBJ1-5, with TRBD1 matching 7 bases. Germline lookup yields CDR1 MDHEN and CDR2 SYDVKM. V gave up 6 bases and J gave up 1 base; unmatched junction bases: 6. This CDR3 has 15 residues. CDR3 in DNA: TGTGCCAGCAGGCTAGGGGGCTCGAGCAATCAGCCCCAGCATTTT. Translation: CASRLGGSSNQPQHF.

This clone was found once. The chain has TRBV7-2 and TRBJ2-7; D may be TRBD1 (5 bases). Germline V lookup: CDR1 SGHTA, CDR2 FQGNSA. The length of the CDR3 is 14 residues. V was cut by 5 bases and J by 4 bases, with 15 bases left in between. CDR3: CASSPTSGAYEQYF. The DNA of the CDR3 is TGTGCCAGCAGCCCGACGAGTGGGGCATACGAGCAGTACTTC. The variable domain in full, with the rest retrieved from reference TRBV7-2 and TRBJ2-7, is GAGVSQSPSNKVTEKGKDVELRCDPISGHTALYWYRQSLGQGLEFLIYFQGNSAPDKSGLPSDRFSAERTGGSVSTLTIQRTQQEDSAVYLCASSPTSGAYEQYFGPGTRLTVT.

The CDR3 nucleotides are TGTGCCAGCAGTTTGCGGGTCTCAGATACGCAGTATTTT. Amino acid sequence: CASSLRVSDTQYF. The chain carries TRBV27 and TRBJ2-3; TRBD2 is a possible D gene (5 bases). V lost 3 bases to trimming and J lost 4 bases, with 8 bases between them. The CDR3 extends over 13 amino acids. CDR1 is MNHEY and CDR2 is SMNVEV in the germline V gene (reference sequence).

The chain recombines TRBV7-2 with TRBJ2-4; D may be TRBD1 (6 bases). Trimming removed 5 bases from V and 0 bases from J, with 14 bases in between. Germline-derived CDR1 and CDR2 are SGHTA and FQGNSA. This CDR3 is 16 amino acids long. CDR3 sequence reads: CASSVQGPLAKNIQYF. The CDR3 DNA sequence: TGTGCCAGCAGCGTACAGGGACCACTAGCCAAAAACATTCAGTACTTC.

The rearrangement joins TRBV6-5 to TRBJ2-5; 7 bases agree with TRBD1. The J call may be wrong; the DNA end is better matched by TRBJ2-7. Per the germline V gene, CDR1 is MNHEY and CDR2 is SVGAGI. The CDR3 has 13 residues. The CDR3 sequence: CASSPTGVYEQYF. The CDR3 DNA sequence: TGTGCCAGCAGTCCAACAGGGGTCTACGAGCAGTACTTC.

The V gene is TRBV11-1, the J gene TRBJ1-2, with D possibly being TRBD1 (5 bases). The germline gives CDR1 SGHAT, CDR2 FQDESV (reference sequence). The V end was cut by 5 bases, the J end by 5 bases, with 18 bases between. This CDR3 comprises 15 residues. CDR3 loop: CASSPPGGSEYGYTF. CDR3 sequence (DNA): TGTGCCAGCAGCCCACCCGGGGGTTCGGAATATGGCTACACCTTC. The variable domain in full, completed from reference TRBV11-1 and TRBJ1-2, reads EAEVAQSPRYKITEKSQAVAFWCDPISGHATLYWYRQILGQGPELLVQFQDESVVDDSQLPKDRFSAERLKGVDSTLKIQPAELGDSAMYLCASSPPGGSEYGYTFGSGTRLTVV.

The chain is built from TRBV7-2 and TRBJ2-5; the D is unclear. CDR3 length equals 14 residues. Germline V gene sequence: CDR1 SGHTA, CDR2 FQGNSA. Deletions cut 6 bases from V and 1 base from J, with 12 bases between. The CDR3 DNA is TGTGCCAGCAGTCGTCGGGTCTCCCAAGAGACCCAGTACTTC. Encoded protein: CASSRRVSQETQYF.

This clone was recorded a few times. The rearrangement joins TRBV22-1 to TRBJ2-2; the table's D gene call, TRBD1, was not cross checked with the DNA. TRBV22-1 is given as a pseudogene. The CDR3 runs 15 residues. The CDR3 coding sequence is TGTCCTGGGAGCGATAAGGGGCTGAACACCGGGGAGCTGTTTTTT. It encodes CPGSDKGLNTGELFF.

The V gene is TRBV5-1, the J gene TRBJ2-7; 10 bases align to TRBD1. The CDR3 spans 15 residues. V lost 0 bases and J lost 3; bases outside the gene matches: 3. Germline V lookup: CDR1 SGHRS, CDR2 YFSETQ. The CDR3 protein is CASSLGTGGNYEQYF. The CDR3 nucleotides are TGCGCCAGCAGCTTGGGGACAGGGGGTAACTACGAGCAGTACTTC.

CDR3 loop: CASRRKRQAEKLFF. The DNA for the CDR3 is TGTGCCAGTAGACGCAAAAGACAGGCGGAAAAACTGTTTTTT. The chain employs TRBV19 and TRBJ1-4, with TRBD1 as a possible D gene (6 bases). This CDR3 has 14 residues. V dropped 6 bases and J dropped 8 bases, with 16 bases sitting between them. Germline values: CDR1 LNHDA, CDR2 SQIVND (reference sequence).

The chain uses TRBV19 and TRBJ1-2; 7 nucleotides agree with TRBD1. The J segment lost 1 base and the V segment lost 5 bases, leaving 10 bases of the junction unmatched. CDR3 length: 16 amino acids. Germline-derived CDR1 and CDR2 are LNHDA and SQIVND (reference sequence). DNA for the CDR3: TGTGCCAGTAGTCCTTCCTCGGGACAGATTAACTATGGCTACACCTTC. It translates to CASSPSSGQINYGYTF.